The source of this TCR beta chain is a study of blood T cell repertoires in COVID-19. Whole-study context: The origin of the acute and convalescent COVID-19 samples was the United States, Italy and Spain.

On this clone itself: The same CDR3 arises from other DNA sequences in this sample as well.

Germline V CDR1 and CDR2: SGHRS, YFSETQ. CDR3 length: 15 amino acids. Trimming took 4 bases from V and 2 from J; bases not matched to a gene: 6. The authors' processing: Reference gene primer amplification gave nucleated cell count estimates. Method: immunoSEQ multiplex PCR; TCRdb's copy keeps in-frame clones and lacks some. V, J and clone size derive from that table, while D and trimming were established from the DNA sequence. The profile covers fewer than 200,000 clones, with approximately 84% appearing a single time and approximately 22% taken by the ten largest. Sample: peripheral blood. The rearrangement joins TRBV5-1 to TRBJ2-5, with 9 bases fitting TRBD2. This clonotype originated in a woman older than 75 with acute or convalescent COVID-19. The CDR3 DNA reads as TGCGCCAGCAGCCGCGGGAGGGCGGGGCAAGAGACCCAGTACTTC. Residues: CASSRGRAGQETQYF.